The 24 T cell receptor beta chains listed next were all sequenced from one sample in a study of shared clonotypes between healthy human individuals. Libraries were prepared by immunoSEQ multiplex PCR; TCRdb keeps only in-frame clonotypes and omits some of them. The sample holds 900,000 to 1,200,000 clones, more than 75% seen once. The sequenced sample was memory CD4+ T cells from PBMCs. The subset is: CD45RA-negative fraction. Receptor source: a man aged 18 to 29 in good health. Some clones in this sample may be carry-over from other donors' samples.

Here the CDR3 DNA reads TGTGCCAGCAGCCAAGAGCTTAGCGGCCTCTACAATGAGCAGTTCTTC. Protein sequence: CASSQELSGLYNEQFF. This chain connects TRBV14 to TRBJ2-1; tentative D call: TRBD2 (6 bases). With 0 bases removed from V and 3 bases from J, the gap between germline ends came to 12 bases. This CDR3 is 16 amino acids long. Germline V gene sequence: CDR1 SGHDN, CDR2 FVKESK.

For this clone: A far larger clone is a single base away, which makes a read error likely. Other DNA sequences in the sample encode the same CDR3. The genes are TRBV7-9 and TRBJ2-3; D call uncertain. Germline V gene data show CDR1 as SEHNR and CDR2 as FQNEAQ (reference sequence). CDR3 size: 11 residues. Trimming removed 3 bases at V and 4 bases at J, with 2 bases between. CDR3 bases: TGTGCCAGCAGCTTCGCAGATACGCAGTATTTT. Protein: CASSFADTQYF.

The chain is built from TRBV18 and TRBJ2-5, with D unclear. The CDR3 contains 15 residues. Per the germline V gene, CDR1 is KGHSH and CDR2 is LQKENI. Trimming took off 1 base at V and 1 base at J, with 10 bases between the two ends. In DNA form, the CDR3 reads TGTGCCAGCTCACCACAATGGGCGTTCCAAGAGACCCAGTACTTC. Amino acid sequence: CASSPQWAFQETQYF. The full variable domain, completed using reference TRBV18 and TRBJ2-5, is NAGVMQNPRHLVRRRGQEARLRCSPMKGHSHVYWYRQLPEEGLKFMVYLQKENIIDESGMPKERFSAEFPKEGPSILRIQQVVRGDSAAYFCASSPQWAFQETQYFGPGTRLLVL.

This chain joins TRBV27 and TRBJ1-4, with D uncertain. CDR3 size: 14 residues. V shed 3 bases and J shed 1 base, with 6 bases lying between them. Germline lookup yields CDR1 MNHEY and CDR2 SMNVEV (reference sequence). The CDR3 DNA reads TGTGCCAGCAGTTTCTGGGGAACTAATGAAAAACTGTTTTTT. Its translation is CASSFWGTNEKLFF. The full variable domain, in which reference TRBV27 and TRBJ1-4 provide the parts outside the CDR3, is EAQVTQNPRYLITVTGKKLTVTCSQNMNHEYMSWYRQDPGLGLRQIYYSMNVEVTDKGDVPEGYKVSRKEKRNFPLILESPSPNQTSLYFCASSFWGTNEKLFFGSGTQLSVL.

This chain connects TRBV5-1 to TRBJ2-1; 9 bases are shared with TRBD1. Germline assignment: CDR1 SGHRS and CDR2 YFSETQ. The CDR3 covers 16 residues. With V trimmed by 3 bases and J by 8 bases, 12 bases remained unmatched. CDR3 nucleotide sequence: TGCGCCAGCAGCTGGGGACGGGGACAGGGAATGGATGAGCAGTTCTTC. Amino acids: CASSWGRGQGMDEQFF.

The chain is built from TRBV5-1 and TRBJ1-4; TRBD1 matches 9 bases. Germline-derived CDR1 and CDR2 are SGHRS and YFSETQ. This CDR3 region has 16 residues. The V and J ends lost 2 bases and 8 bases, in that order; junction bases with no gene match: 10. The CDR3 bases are TGCGCCAGCAGCTTATCCCCCGGACAGGGGTACGAAAAACTGTTTTTT. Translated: CASSLSPGQGYEKLFF.

CDR3 DNA sequence: TGTGCCAGCTCAAGGGGCGGGCTGACCTATGGCTACACCTTC. Translated: CASSRGGLTYGYTF. The chain has TRBV2 and TRBJ1-2; D is perhaps TRBD1 (5 bases). The CDR3 length is 14 residues. Germline assignment: CDR1 SNHLY and CDR2 FYNNEI. The V end lost 8 bases, the J end lost 4 bases, and 17 bases lay between the germline ends.

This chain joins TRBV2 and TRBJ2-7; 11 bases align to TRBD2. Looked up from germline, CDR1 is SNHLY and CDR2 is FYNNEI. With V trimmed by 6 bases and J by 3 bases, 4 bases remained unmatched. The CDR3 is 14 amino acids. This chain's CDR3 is CASSPGLADYEQYF. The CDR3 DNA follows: TGTGCCAGCAGCCCGGGACTAGCGGACTACGAGCAGTACTTC.

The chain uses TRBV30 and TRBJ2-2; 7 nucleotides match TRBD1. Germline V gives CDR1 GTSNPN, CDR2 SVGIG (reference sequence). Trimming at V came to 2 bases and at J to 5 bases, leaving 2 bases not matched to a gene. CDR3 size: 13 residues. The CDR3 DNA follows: TGTGCCTGGAGTCCAGGGGGAACCGGGGAGCTGTTTTTT. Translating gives CAWSPGGTGELFF.

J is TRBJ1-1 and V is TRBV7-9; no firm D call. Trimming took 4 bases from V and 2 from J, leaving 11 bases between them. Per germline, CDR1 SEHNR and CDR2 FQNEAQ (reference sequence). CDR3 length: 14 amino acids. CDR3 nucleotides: TGTGCCAGCAGCTACACCCAGGTTAACACTGAAGCTTTCTTT. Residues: CASSYTQVNTEAFF.

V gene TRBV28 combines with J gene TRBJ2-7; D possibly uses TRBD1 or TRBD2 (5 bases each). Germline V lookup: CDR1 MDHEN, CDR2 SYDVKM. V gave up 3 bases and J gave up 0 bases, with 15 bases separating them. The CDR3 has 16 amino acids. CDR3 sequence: CASSFELRGLSYEQYF. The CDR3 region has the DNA TGTGCCAGCAGTTTTGAGCTCCGGGGCCTCTCCTACGAGCAGTACTTC.

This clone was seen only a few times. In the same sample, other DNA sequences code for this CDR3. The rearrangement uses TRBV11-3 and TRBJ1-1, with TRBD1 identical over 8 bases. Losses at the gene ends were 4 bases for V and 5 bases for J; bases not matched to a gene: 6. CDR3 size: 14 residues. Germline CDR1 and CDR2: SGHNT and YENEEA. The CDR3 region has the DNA TGTGCCAGCAGCTCCGGACAGGGAGGTACTGAAGCTTTCTTT. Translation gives CASSSGQGGTEAFF.

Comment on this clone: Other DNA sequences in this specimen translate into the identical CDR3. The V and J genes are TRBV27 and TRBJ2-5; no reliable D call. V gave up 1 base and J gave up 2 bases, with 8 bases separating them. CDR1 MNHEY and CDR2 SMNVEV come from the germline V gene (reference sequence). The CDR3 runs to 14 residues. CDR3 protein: CASSLLGRQETQYF. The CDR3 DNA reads TGTGCCAGCAGTTTATTAGGCAGGCAAGAGACCCAGTACTTC.

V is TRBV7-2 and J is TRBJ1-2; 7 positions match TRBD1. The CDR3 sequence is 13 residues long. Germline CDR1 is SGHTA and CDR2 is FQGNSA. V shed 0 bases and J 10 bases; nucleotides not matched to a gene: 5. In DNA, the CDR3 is TGTGCCAGCAGCTTAGCCAGGGGGTCTCACTACACCTTC. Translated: CASSLARGSHYTF.

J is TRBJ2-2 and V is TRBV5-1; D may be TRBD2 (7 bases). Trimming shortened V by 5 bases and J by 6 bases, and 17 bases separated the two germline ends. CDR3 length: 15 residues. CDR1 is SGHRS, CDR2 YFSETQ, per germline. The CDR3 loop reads CASRPGTGGSGELFF. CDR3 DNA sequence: TGCGCCAGCAGACCCGGGACGGGGGGCTCCGGGGAGCTGTTTTTT.

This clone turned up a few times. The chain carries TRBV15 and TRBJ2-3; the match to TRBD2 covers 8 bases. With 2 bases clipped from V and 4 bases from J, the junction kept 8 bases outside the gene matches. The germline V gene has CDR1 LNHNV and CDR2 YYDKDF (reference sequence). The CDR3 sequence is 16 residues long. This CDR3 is CATSRRSLAGSDTQYF. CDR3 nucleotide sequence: TGTGCCACCAGCAGAAGATCTTTAGCGGGGTCAGATACGCAGTATTTT.

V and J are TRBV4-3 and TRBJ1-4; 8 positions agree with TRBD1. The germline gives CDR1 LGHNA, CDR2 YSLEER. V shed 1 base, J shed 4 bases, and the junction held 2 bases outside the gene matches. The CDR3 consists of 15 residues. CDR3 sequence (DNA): TGCGCCAGCAGCCAAGGACAGGGGCGTAATGAAAAACTGTTTTTT. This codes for CASSQGQGRNEKLFF.

Here the CDR3 reads CASREYQDTQYF. The CDR3, as DNA: TGTGCCAGCAGGGAATACCAGGATACGCAGTATTTT. The gene calls are TRBV2 and TRBJ2-3, with D unclear. Trimming removed 6 bases from V and 6 bases from J, with 10 bases in between. The germline gives CDR1 SNHLY, CDR2 FYNNEI. CDR3 length: 12 residues.

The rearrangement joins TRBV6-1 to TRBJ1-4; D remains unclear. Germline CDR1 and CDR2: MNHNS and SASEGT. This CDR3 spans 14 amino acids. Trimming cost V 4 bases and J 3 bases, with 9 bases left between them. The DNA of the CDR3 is TGTGCCAGCAGTGGACGAGGCTCTAATGAAAAACTGTTTTTT. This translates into CASSGRGSNEKLFF.

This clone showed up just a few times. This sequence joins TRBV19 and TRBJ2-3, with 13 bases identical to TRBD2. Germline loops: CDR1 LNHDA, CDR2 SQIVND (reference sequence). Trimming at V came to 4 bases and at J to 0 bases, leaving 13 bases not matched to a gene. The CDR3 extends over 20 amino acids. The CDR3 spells CASSTGGLAGYLSSTDTQYF. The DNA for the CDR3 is TGTGCCAGTAGTACTGGGGGACTAGCGGGGTATCTATCTAGCACAGATACGCAGTATTTT.

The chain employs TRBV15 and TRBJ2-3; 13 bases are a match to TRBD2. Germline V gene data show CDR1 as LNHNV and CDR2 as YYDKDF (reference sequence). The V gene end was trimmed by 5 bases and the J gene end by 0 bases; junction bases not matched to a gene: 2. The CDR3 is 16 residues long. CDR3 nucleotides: TGTGCCACCAGCGGGGGACTAGCGGGAAGCACAGATACGCAGTATTTT. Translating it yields CATSGGLAGSTDTQYF.

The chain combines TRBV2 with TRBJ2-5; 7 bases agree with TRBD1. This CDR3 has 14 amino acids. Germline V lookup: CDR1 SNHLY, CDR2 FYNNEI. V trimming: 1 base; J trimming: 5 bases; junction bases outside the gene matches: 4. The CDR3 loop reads CASSEEDRYETQYF. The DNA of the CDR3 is TGTGCCAGCAGTGAAGAGGACAGGTACGAGACCCAGTACTTC.

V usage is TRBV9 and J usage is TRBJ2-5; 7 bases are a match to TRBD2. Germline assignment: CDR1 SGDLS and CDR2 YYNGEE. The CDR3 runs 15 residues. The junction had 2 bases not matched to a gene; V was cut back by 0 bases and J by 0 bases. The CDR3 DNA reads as TGTGCCAGCAGCGTAGGGGGGACTAACCAAGAGACCCAGTACTTC. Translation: CASSVGGTNQETQYF.

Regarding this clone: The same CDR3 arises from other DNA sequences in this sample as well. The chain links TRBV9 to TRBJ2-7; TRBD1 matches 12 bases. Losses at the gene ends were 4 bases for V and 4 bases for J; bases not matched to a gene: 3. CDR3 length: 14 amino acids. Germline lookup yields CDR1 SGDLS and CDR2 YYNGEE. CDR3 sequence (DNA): TGTGCCAGCAGCCCGGGACAGGGGGCATACGAGCAGTACTTC. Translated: CASSPGQGAYEQYF.